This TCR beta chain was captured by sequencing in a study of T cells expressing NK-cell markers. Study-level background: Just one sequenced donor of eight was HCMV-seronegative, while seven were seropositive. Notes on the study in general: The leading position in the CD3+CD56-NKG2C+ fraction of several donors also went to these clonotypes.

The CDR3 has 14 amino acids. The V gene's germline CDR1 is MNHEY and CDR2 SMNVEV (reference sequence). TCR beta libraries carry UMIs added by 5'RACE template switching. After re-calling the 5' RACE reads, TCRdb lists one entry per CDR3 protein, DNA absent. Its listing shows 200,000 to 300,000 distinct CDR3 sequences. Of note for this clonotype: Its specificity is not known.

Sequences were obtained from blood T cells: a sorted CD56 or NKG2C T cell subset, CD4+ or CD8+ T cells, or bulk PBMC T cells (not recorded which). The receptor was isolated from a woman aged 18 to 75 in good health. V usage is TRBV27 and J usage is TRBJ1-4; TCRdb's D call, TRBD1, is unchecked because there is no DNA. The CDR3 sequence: CASRPTGAGEKLFF.